The next 6 T cell receptor beta chains were all read from a single sample in a study of control samples from healthy donors and cancer patients. Using immunoSEQ multiplex PCR, the repertoire was profiled, and TCRdb retains in-frame clones only, with some absent. The table has around 130,000 clones, over 85% seen once. Source material: blood. These receptors came from a man aged 30-40 years in good health.

The chain employs TRBV28 and TRBJ2-7; 8 bases are a match to TRBD2. J lost 4 bases, V lost 7 bases, and 12 bases had no gene match. Germline V gene data show CDR1 as MDHEN and CDR2 as SYDVKM. The CDR3 sequence is 15 residues long. As DNA, the CDR3 is TGTGCCAGCAATGTTGGCGGGGGGCCCTGGTACGAGCAGTACTTC. Protein product: CASNVGGGPWYEQYF.

The V gene is TRBV11-2, the J gene TRBJ2-5, with 13 bases fitting TRBD2. CDR1 is SGHAT and CDR2 is FQNNGV in the germline V gene. V trimming: 8 bases; J trimming: 1 base; junction bases outside the gene matches: 10. This CDR3 is built from 17 residues. The CDR3 DNA sequence: TGTGCCAGCCGCCCAGGCAGACTAGCGGGGGGCCAAGAGACCCAGTACTTC. It yields the protein CASRPGRLAGGQETQYF.

The V call is TRBV2, the J call TRBJ1-2; no reliable D call. The ends were cut back, 9 bases at V and 0 bases at J, with 5 bases in the middle. The CDR3 has 11 residues. Germline CDR1 SNHLY, CDR2 FYNNEI. The DNA of the CDR3 is TGTGCCAGGGGGTCTAACTATGGCTACACCTTC. Amino acid sequence: CARGSNYGYTF.

This chain connects TRBV7-2 to TRBJ1-2; D unresolved. The CDR3 extends over 13 amino acids. V lost 1 base, J lost 8 bases, and 11 bases lay in between. The germline V gene encodes CDR1 SGHTA and CDR2 FQGNSA. In DNA form, the CDR3 reads TGTGCCAGCAGCTTAGACCCAAGTTACGGCTACACCTTC. Encoded protein: CASSLDPSYGYTF.

The rearrangement uses TRBV2 and TRBJ1-5; no firm D call. The CDR3 sequence is 12 residues long. CDR1 and CDR2 (germline): SNHLY, FYNNEI. V lost 7 bases to trimming and J lost 3 bases, with 7 bases between them. CDR3 protein: CASTLTNQPQHF. The CDR3 DNA follows: TGTGCCAGCACGTTAACCAATCAGCCCCAGCATTTT.

V and J are TRBV25-1 and TRBJ1-4, with D perhaps matching TRBD1 (5 bases). The CDR3 has 13 residues. Germline CDR1 is MGHDK and CDR2 is SYGVNS. Trimming cost V 6 bases and J 5 bases, with 10 bases left between them. The CDR3 spells CASSDSTNEKLFF. DNA for the CDR3: TGTGCCAGCAGCGACAGTACCAATGAAAAACTGTTTTTT.